These 31 T cell receptor beta chains originate from one sample sequenced in a study of blood T cell repertoires in COVID-19. Method: immunoSEQ multiplex PCR; TCRdb's copy keeps in-frame clones and lacks some. The sample records approximately 450,000 clones, around nine tenths being singletons. The sample comprised PBMCs or T cells enriched from blood (not recorded which). These receptors were obtained from a woman between 18 and 29 years old with acute COVID-19.

The chain carries TRBV6-2 or TRBV6-3 and TRBJ2-3, with 8 bases fitting TRBD2. Germline CDR1 MNHEY, CDR2 SVGEGT. The CDR3 spans 15 residues. V was clipped by 3 bases and J by 3 bases; unmatched bases: 5. The CDR3 reads CASSYLGGGTDTQYF. CDR3 sequence (DNA): TGTGCCAGCAGTTATCTCGGCGGGGGGACAGATACGCAGTATTTT.

CDR3 loop: CASSSQGNEQFF. CDR3 DNA sequence: TGTGCCAGCAGTTCCCAGGGTAATGAGCAGTTCTTC. The chain employs TRBV12-3 or TRBV12-4 and TRBJ2-1, with D perhaps matching TRBD1 (5 bases). The V gene lost 4 bases and the J gene lost 7 bases, with 8 bases spanning the gap. The CDR3 extends over 12 amino acids.

The rearrangement links TRBV30 to TRBJ1-2; possibly TRBD1 for D (5 bases). There are 14 residues in the CDR3. The germline V gene has CDR1 GTSNPN and CDR2 SVGIG (reference sequence). The V end lost 0 bases, the J end lost 5 bases, and 13 bases lay between the germline ends. CDR3 loop: CAWSVRDSYYGYTF. CDR3 in DNA: TGTGCCTGGAGTGTACGAGACAGTTATTATGGCTACACCTTC. The full variable domain, completed using reference TRBV30 and TRBJ1-2, is SQTIHQWPATLVQPVGSPLSLECTVEGTSNPNLYWYRQAAGRGLQLLFYSVGIGQISSEVPQNLSASRPQDRQFILSSKKLLLSDSGFYLCAWSVRDSYYGYTFGSGTRLTVV.

The chain carries TRBV6-4 and TRBJ1-5; perhaps TRBD1 as D (5 bases). Germline CDR1 and CDR2: MRHNA and SNTAGT. V dropped 5 bases and J dropped 0 bases, with 11 bases sitting between them. The CDR3 sequence is 15 residues long. This CDR3 reads CASSRQIYSNQPQHF. The CDR3 coding sequence is TGTGCCAGCAGTCGACAGATCTATAGCAATCAGCCCCAGCATTTT.

This chain uses TRBV7-3 with TRBJ1-1, with 9 positions matching TRBD1. CDR1 is SGHTA, CDR2 FQGTGA, per germline. The ends lost 5 bases at V and 8 bases at J; junction bases unmatched: 3. This CDR3 comprises 12 residues. CDR3 in DNA: TGTGCCAGCAGCGCGGGGACAGGGGAAGCTTTCTTT. Translation gives CASSAGTGEAFF.

This sequence joins TRBV4-3 and TRBJ2-7; D unclear. This CDR3 region has 15 residues. Trimming removed 0 bases at V and 2 bases at J, with 11 bases between. Germline V gives CDR1 LGHNA, CDR2 YSLEER. This chain's CDR3 is CASSQDSPSAYEQYF. Here the CDR3 DNA reads TGCGCCAGCAGCCAAGACTCCCCCTCAGCCTACGAGCAGTACTTC.

The chain is built from TRBV5-1 and TRBJ1-3; D might be TRBD1 (5 bases). The germline CDR1 and CDR2 sequences are SGHRS and YFSETQ. V was cut by 4 bases and J by 0 bases, with 14 bases left in between. The CDR3 is made up of 16 amino acids. The CDR3 nucleotides read TGCGCCAGCAGCCCGGCGGGGGGGAGCTCTGGAAACACCATATATTTT. Translation gives CASSPAGGSSGNTIYF.

The J gene is TRBJ2-3, the V gene TRBV5-4; TRBD1 aligns across 8 bases. J lost 3 bases, V lost 0 bases, and 3 bases had no gene match. CDR3 length: 15 amino acids. Germline V gene sequence: CDR1 SGHNT, CDR2 YYREEE (reference sequence). CDR3 loop: CASSLVDRGTDTQYF. For the CDR3, the DNA is TGTGCCAGCAGCTTGGTAGACAGGGGAACAGATACGCAGTATTTT.

This chain links TRBV19 with TRBJ1-2; 8 positions agree with TRBD1. The germline gives CDR1 LNHDA, CDR2 SQIVND (reference sequence). The CDR3 is 13 amino acids. V lost 6 bases, J lost 6 bases, and 6 bases stayed unmatched. CDR3 nucleotide sequence: TGTGCCAGTAGACAGGGGGAGGAGAATGGCTACACCTTC. Translation: CASRQGEENGYTF.

This chain joins TRBV3-1 (or the pseudogene TRBV3-2) and TRBJ2-5; 7 positions match TRBD2. Germline V gives CDR1 LGHDT, CDR2 YNNKEL (reference sequence). The V and J ends lost 0 bases and 5 bases, in that order; junction bases with no gene match: 12. This CDR3 spans 17 amino acids. CDR3 sequence reads: CASSQDSLTGGRETQYF. The CDR3 DNA is TGTGCCAGCAGCCAAGATTCTCTTACGGGGGGACGGGAGACCCAGTACTTC.

This clone was found once. This chain uses TRBV4-1 with TRBJ1-5, with D hard to call. Germline V lookup: CDR1 MGHRA, CDR2 YSYEKL. V lost 0 bases and J lost 5, with 14 bases in between. This CDR3 is 16 amino acids long. This CDR3 is CASSQDMASGYQPQHF. CDR3 nucleotide sequence: TGCGCCAGCAGCCAAGATATGGCCTCGGGGTATCAGCCCCAGCATTTT.

This sequence joins TRBV12-5 and TRBJ2-1; TRBD2 aligns across 9 bases. V lost 0 bases, J lost 6 bases, and 15 bases stayed unmatched. The germline CDR1 and CDR2 sequences are LGHNT and FRNRAP. The CDR3 totals 19 residues. This CDR3 reads CASGLVFRDIAGVGNEQFF. In DNA, the CDR3 is TGTGCTAGTGGTTTGGTATTTAGGGATATAGCGGGAGTAGGCAATGAGCAGTTCTTC.

The chain links TRBV5-6 to TRBJ2-7; TRBD2 matches at 8 bases. The CDR3 consists of 13 residues. V was clipped by 4 bases and J by 2 bases; unmatched bases: 2. Germline CDR1 reads SGHDT; CDR2 reads YYEEEE. This CDR3 is CASSGRGAYEQYF. The DNA of the CDR3 is TGTGCCAGCAGCGGGCGGGGGGCCTACGAGCAGTACTTC.

The chain carries TRBV9 and TRBJ1-6; D uncertain. This CDR3 region has 16 residues. From germline, CDR1 is SGDLS and CDR2 YYNGEE. The V and J ends lost 2 bases and 0 bases respectively, with 9 bases between them. The CDR3 loop reads CASSVGLSSYNSPLHF. CDR3 in DNA: TGTGCCAGCAGCGTTGGGCTAAGCTCCTATAATTCACCCCTCCACTTT.

The chain is built from TRBV10-1 and TRBJ2-7; D uncertain. The CDR3 covers 11 residues. Germline CDR1 WNHNN, CDR2 SYGVQD (reference sequence). Trimming took 3 bases from V and 6 from J, leaving 6 bases between them. The CDR3 spells CASSDGGEQYF. In DNA, the CDR3 is TGCGCCAGCAGTGACGGTGGCGAGCAGTACTTC.

This chain joins TRBV28 and TRBJ1-4; 9 bases are a match to TRBD1. J lost 8 bases, V lost 5 bases, and 12 bases had no gene match. Germline V gives CDR1 MDHEN, CDR2 SYDVKM. CDR3 length equals 16 residues. CDR3 nucleotide sequence: TGTGCCAGCAGTGCGCCGGGGGGGACAGGGAAAGAAAAACTGTTTTTT. Protein sequence: CASSAPGGTGKEKLFF.

The gene calls are TRBV6-5 and TRBJ2-7; possibly TRBD2 for D (5 bases). This CDR3 is built from 14 residues. Deletions cut 0 bases from V and 4 bases from J, with 10 bases between. Per the germline V gene, CDR1 is MNHEY and CDR2 is SVGAGI. CDR3 in DNA: TGTGCCAGCAGTTACTCCGGGGAAACTTACGAGCAGTACTTC. This sequence encodes CASSYSGETYEQYF.

The chain uses TRBV15 and TRBJ2-3, with 8 bases lining up with TRBD2. Germline V CDR1 and CDR2: LNHNV, YYDKDF (reference sequence). CDR3 length: 15 residues. V lost 3 bases and J lost 4; bases outside the gene matches: 6. As DNA, the CDR3 is TGTGCCACCAGCAGCCCGGGACTAGGGGCAGATACGCAGTATTTT. Its translation: CATSSPGLGADTQYF.

V gene TRBV7-3 combines with J gene TRBJ2-7; TRBD1 is a possible D gene (5 bases). CDR1 SGHTA and CDR2 FQGTGA come from the germline V gene. V gave up 2 bases and J gave up 2 bases, with 13 bases separating them. The CDR3 totals 15 residues. The CDR3 nucleotides read TGTGCCAGCAGCTTATTGATTGGGGCCCCCTACGAGCAGTACTTC. It codes for CASSLLIGAPYEQYF. Using reference TRBV7-3 and TRBJ2-7 for the parts outside the CDR3, the full variable domain is GAGVSQTPSNKVTEKGKYVELRCDPISGHTALYWYRQSLGQGPEFLIYFQGTGAADDSGLPNDRFFAVRPEGSVSTLKIQRTERGDSAVYLCASSLLIGAPYEQYFGPGTRLTVT.

V is TRBV30 and J is TRBJ1-2; D is ambiguous. CDR1 is GTSNPN, CDR2 SVGIG, per germline (reference sequence). The CDR3 sequence is 14 residues long. Trimming took 0 bases from V and 2 from J, leaving 10 bases between them. CDR3 in DNA: TGTGCCTGGAGTGTACGGGAGGCGAACTATGGCTACACCTTC. This sequence encodes CAWSVREANYGYTF.

This clone came up a few times. This chain joins TRBV6-5 and TRBJ1-4, with 11 bases identical to TRBD1. The trim removed 4 bases at V and 7 bases at J, leaving 2 bases unmatched. The CDR3 covers 14 residues. The germline V gene encodes CDR1 MNHEY and CDR2 SVGAGI. The CDR3 nucleotides are TGTGCCAGCAGTTCCGGGACAGGGGGTGAAAAACTGTTTTTT. Protein: CASSSGTGGEKLFF.

The genes are TRBV6-2 or TRBV6-3 and TRBJ1-6; 7 bases align to TRBD1. V lost 6 bases, J lost 15 bases, and 11 bases stayed unmatched. The CDR3 spans 13 residues. In germline, CDR1 is MNHEY, CDR2 SVGEGT. CDR3 coding DNA: TGTGCCAGCAGCACACATACCGGGACAGACCTCCACTTT. Its translation: CASSTHTGTDLHF.

This clone was seen only once. The rearrangement joins TRBV24-1 to TRBJ2-1; 8 nucleotides match TRBD1. The CDR3 loop spans 17 amino acids. The germline CDR1 and CDR2 sequences are KGHDR and SFDVKD. V was clipped by 2 bases and J by 0 bases; unmatched bases: 5. CDR3 coding DNA: TGTGCCACCAGTGATTCCAGACAGGGGAACTCCTACAATGAGCAGTTCTTC. This codes for CATSDSRQGNSYNEQFF.

The chain carries TRBV5-4 and TRBJ2-1, with 7 bases matching TRBD2. V shed 1 base, J shed 5 bases, and the junction held 6 bases outside the gene matches. In germline, CDR1 is SGHNT, CDR2 YYREEE (reference sequence). The CDR3 is 15 residues long. CDR3 residues: CASSLSSSGHNEQFF. The CDR3 DNA follows: TGTGCCAGCAGCTTGAGTTCTAGCGGTCACAATGAGCAGTTCTTC.

The chain couples TRBV7-9 to TRBJ1-6; unclear D gene. Germline V gives CDR1 SEHNR, CDR2 FQNEAQ (reference sequence). The CDR3 consists of 13 residues. CDR3 in DNA: TGTGGTTGGAGCCAATCGCTTAATTCACCCCTCCACTTT. Translation: CGWSQSLNSPLHF.

V is TRBV7-2 and J is TRBJ2-7; 8 nucleotides match TRBD2. Per germline, CDR1 SGHTA and CDR2 FQGNSA. CDR3 length equals 15 residues. The J segment lost 1 base and the V segment lost 1 base, leaving 3 bases of the junction unmatched. The CDR3 nucleotides read TGTGCCAGCAGCTTAGAACTAGCGGCTTCCTACGAGCAGTACTTC. It is translated as CASSLELAASYEQYF.

This chain joins TRBV5-5 and TRBJ2-4; maybe TRBD1 (6 bases). This CDR3 region has 17 residues. Germline V lookup: CDR1 SGHKS, CDR2 YYEKEE (reference sequence). Trimming took 5 bases from V and 0 from J, leaving 18 bases between them. CDR3 DNA sequence: TGTGCCAGCAGTTCGACAGACAGGCCTTCAGCCAAAAACATTCAGTACTTC. It is translated as CASSSTDRPSAKNIQYF.

The chain combines TRBV30 with TRBJ2-7; TRBD2 matches 14 bases. The V gene end was trimmed by 3 bases and the J gene end by 3 bases; junction bases not matched to a gene: 10. The V gene's germline CDR1 is GTSNPN and CDR2 SVGIG (reference sequence). This CDR3 spans 17 amino acids. CDR3 DNA sequence: TGTGCCTGGAGGGGGGACACCGGGACTAGCGGGGGCTACGAGCAGTACTTC. Translation: CAWRGDTGTSGGYEQYF.

The V gene is TRBV6-4, the J gene TRBJ1-6; 8 bases agree with TRBD1. Germline-derived CDR1 and CDR2 are MRHNA and SNTAGT. The CDR3 is 18 residues long. J lost 9 bases, V lost 4 bases, and 17 bases had no gene match. Here the CDR3 reads CASSANRLRDRRTSPLHF. In DNA, the CDR3 is TGTGCCAGCAGTGCCAACCGACTTAGGGACAGGCGAACTTCACCCCTCCACTTT.

This chain uses TRBV6-2 or TRBV6-3 with TRBJ2-7; 13 positions match TRBD2. V dropped 2 bases and J dropped 2; count of bases not matched to a gene: 0. The CDR3 covers 15 residues. Germline V gene lookup returns CDR1 MNHEY and CDR2 SVGEGT. The CDR3 is CASSYGTSGTYEQYF. The CDR3 DNA reads as TGTGCCAGCAGTTACGGGACTAGCGGGACCTACGAGCAGTACTTC.

This clone was detected only once. This rearrangement joins TRBV5-5 to TRBJ1-2, with D maybe TRBD1 (5 bases). Between the trimmed V and J ends, which lost 6 bases and 5 bases, there was a span of 20 bases. The CDR3 runs to 15 residues. CDR1 and CDR2 from the germline V gene are SGHKS and YYEKEE (reference sequence). CDR3 loop: CASTPLDTSPYGYTF. The CDR3, as DNA: TGTGCCAGCACCCCATTGGACACGTCCCCATATGGCTACACCTTC.